Listed here are 10 T cell receptor beta chains from one sample, sequenced in a study of blood T cell repertoires in COVID-19. The repertoire was sequenced with immunoSEQ multiplex PCR; TCRdb's copy has only in-frame clones and lacks some. The sample shows 300,000 to 450,000 clones, about 85% of them seen only once. What was sequenced was peripheral blood. Every receptor here comes from a woman aged 18-29 years with acute or convalescent COVID-19.

The V call is TRBV7-9, the J call TRBJ2-3; D is unclear. Germline V gene lookup returns CDR1 SEHNR and CDR2 FQNEAQ (reference sequence). V shed 8 bases and J shed 7 bases, with 13 bases lying between them. The CDR3 runs to 12 residues. The chain's CDR3 is CASSSGSNTQYF. The DNA for the CDR3 is TGTGCCAGCTCCTCCGGTTCGAATACGCAGTATTTT.

The V call is TRBV5-1, the J call TRBJ1-4; TRBD1 is a possible D gene (6 bases). This CDR3 spans 15 amino acids. Between the trimmed V and J ends, which lost 3 bases and 8 bases, there was a span of 17 bases. Germline CDR1 is SGHRS and CDR2 is YFSETQ. CDR3 amino acids: CASSSDGRGEEKLFF. The CDR3 DNA follows: TGCGCCAGCAGCTCCGATGGCAGGGGAGAGGAAAAACTGTTTTTT.

The gene calls are TRBV11-1 and TRBJ2-1, with D perhaps TRBD2 (5 bases). Germline values: CDR1 SGHAT, CDR2 FQDESV (reference sequence). Trimming stripped 5 bases from V and 7 bases from J, with 15 bases between. CDR3 length: 14 amino acids. This CDR3 is CASSPLRAGNEQFF. The CDR3 DNA follows: TGTGCCAGCAGCCCCCTGAGGGCCGGGAATGAGCAGTTCTTC.

To note about this clone: A single base separates this from a much larger clone, so it may be a read error. The chain recombines TRBV7-3 with TRBJ2-3; TRBD2 matches 7 bases. Germline V gene data show CDR1 as SGHTA and CDR2 as FQGTGA. This CDR3 has 14 amino acids. The trim removed 2 bases at V and 2 bases at J, leaving 1 base unmatched. CDR3 in amino acids: CASSLAGDTDTQYF. The CDR3 DNA reads as TGTGCCAGCAGCTTAGCGGGGGACACAGATACGCAGTATTTT. Full variable domain (remainder filled in from reference TRBV7-3 and TRBJ2-3): GAGVSQTPSNKVTEKGKYVELRCDPISGHTALYWYRQSLGQGPEFLIYFQGTGAADDSGLPNDRFFAVRPEGSVSTLKIQRTERGDSAVYLCASSLAGDTDTQYFGPGTRLTVL.

The chain employs TRBV6-5 and TRBJ2-2; 7 bases match TRBD1. V dropped 7 bases and J dropped 6; count of bases not matched to a gene: 11. Germline V lookup: CDR1 MNHEY, CDR2 SVGAGI. There are 15 residues in the CDR3. As DNA, the CDR3 is TGTGCCAGCATTCTACAGGGGAATTTGGCCGGGGAGCTGTTTTTT. This gives the protein CASILQGNLAGELFF.

The chain recombines TRBV4-1 with TRBJ1-4, with 9 bases lining up with TRBD1. The CDR3 runs to 17 residues. The trim removed 0 bases at V and 8 bases at J, leaving 10 bases unmatched. Germline assignment: CDR1 MGHRA and CDR2 YSYEKL. The CDR3 sequence is CASSQEKQGQGQEKLFF. As DNA, the CDR3 is TGCGCCAGCAGCCAAGAAAAACAGGGACAGGGCCAGGAAAAACTGTTTTTT.

The chain links TRBV5-6 to TRBJ1-1; D remains unclear. The length of the CDR3 is 14 residues. The germline V and J ends were trimmed by 10 bases and 10 bases, with 26 bases remaining between them. Looked up from germline, CDR1 is SGHDT and CDR2 is YYEEEE. Written as DNA, the CDR3 is TGTGCCGGGAGCAATGCTGAGGGCGGGCGAGGAGCTTTCTTT. It yields the protein CAGSNAEGGRGAFF. The whole variable domain, remainder taken from reference TRBV5-6 and TRBJ1-1, is DAGVTQSPTHLIKTRGQQVTLRCSPKSGHDTVSWYQQALGQGPQFIFQYYEEEERQRGNFPDRFSGHQFPNYSSELNVNALLLGDSALYLCAGSNAEGGRGAFFGQGTRLTVV.

About this clone: A far larger clone is just one base off, so this is likely a read error. This rearrangement joins TRBV9 to TRBJ1-1; the match to TRBD1 covers 7 bases. V lost 4 bases, J lost 4 bases, and 1 base stayed unmatched. CDR1 is SGDLS and CDR2 is YYNGEE in the germline V gene. This CDR3 contains 12 residues. The CDR3 DNA reads TGTGCCAGCAGCAACAGGGGCACTGAAGCTTTCTTT. Its translation: CASSNRGTEAFF.

V usage is TRBV9 and J usage is TRBJ2-3; TRBD2 matches 7 bases. The CDR3 length is 14 residues. From germline, CDR1 is SGDLS and CDR2 YYNGEE. Trimming removed 2 bases from V and 6 bases from J; junction bases left unmatched: 6. CDR3 in amino acids: CASSVGGSEDTQYF. The CDR3 bases are TGTGCCAGCAGCGTTGGCGGGAGTGAGGATACGCAGTATTTT.

Only one count was recorded for this clone. The chain combines TRBV9 with TRBJ1-4; TRBD1 might be the D (6 bases). V lost 4 bases and J 6 bases, leaving 19 bases between the germline ends. Germline V CDR1 and CDR2: SGDLS, YYNGEE. CDR3 length equals 16 residues. The CDR3 region is CASSPRAVTGDEKLFF. The CDR3 region has the DNA TGTGCCAGCAGCCCTCGGGCCGTGACAGGCGATGAAAAACTGTTTTTT.